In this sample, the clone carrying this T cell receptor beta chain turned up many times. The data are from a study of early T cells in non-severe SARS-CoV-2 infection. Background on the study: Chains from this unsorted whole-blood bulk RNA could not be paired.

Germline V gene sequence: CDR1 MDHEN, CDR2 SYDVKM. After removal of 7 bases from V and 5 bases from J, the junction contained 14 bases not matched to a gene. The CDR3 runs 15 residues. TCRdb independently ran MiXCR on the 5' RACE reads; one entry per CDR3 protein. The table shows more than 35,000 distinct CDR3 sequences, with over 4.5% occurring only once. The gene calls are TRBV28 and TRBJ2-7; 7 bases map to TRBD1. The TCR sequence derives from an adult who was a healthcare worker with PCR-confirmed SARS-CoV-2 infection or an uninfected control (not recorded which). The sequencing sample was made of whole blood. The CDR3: CASTTRARGLNEQYF. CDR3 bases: TGTGCCAGCACCACAAGGGCAAGGGGGCTCAACGAGCAGTACTTC.